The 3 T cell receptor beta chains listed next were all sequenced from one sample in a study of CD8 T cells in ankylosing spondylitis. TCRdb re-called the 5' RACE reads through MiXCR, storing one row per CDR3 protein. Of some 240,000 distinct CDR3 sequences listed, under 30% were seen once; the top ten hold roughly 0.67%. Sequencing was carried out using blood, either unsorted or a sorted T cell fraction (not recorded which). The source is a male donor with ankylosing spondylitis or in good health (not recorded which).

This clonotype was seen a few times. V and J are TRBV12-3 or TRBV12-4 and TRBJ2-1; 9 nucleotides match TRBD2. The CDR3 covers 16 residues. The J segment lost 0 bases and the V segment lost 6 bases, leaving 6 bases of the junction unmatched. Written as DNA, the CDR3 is TGTGCCAGCAGCCCTGCGGGGGGGGGCTCCTACAATGAGCAGTTCTTC. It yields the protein CASSPAGGGSYNEQFF.

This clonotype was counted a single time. CDR3 sequence (DNA): TGTGCCAGCTCACCGTCGAACACTGAAGCTTTCTTT. Translating gives CASSPSNTEAFF. V and J are TRBV18 and TRBJ1-1; D remains unclear. V lost 3 bases to trimming and J lost 1 base, with 3 bases between them. The CDR3 sequence is 12 residues long. The germline CDR1 and CDR2 sequences are KGHSH and LQKENI.

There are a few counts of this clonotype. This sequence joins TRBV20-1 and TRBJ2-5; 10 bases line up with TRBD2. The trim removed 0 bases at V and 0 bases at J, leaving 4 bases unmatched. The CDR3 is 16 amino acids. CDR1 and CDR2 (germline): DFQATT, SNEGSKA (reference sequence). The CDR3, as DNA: TGCAGTGCTAGAGATCTAGCGGGGGCCAACCAAGAGACCCAGTACTTC. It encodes CSARDLAGANQETQYF.